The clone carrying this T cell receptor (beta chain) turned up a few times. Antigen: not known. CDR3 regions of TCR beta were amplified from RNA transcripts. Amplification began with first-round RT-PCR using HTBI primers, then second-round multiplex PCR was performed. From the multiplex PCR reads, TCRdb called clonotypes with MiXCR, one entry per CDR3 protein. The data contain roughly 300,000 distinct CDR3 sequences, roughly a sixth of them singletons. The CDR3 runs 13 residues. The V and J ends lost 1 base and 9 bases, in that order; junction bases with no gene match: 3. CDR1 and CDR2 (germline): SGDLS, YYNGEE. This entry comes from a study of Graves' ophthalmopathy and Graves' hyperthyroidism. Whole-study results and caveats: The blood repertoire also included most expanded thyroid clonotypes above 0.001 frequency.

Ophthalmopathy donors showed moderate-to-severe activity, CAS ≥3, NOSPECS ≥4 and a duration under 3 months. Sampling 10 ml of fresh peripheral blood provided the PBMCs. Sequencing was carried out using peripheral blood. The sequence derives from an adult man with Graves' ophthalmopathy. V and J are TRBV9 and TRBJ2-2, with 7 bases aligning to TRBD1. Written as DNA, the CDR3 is TGTGCCAGCAGCGTACGAGGGGGCCGGGAGCTGTTTTTT. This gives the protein CASSVRGGRELFF.